Shown below are 18 T cell receptor beta chains from a single sample sequenced in a study of T cells in Graves' hyperthyroidism and ophthalmopathy. Authors of the study amplified TCR beta CDR3 regions from RNA transcripts. A first-round RT-PCR of the TCR CDR3 used the HTBI primer set. One entry per CDR3 protein results from TCRdb running MiXCR on the multiplex PCR reads. Of approximately 560,000 distinct CDR3 sequences listed, about 15% were seen once; the top ten hold around 7.3%. Sequenced sample: blood. The source of these receptors is a woman between 25 and 40 years old with Graves' hyperthyroidism.

About this clonotype itself: A read error may be the cause here, since a much bigger clone is one base away. This chain connects TRBV6-5 to TRBJ2-7; D might be TRBD2 (6 bases). CDR1 is MNHEY and CDR2 is SVGAGI in the germline V gene. The CDR3 loop spans 16 amino acids. The CDR3 DNA reads TGTGCCAGCAGTTACTTGGAGGGAGAGGCCTCCTACGAGCAGCACTTC. Translating gives CASSYLEGEASYEQHF.

This clonotype appeared many times. This chain joins TRBV28 and TRBJ2-2; 9 bases line up with TRBD1. V lost 4 bases and J lost 5; bases outside the gene matches: 2. The CDR3 spans 14 residues. The germline V gene encodes CDR1 MDHEN and CDR2 SYDVKM. The chain's CDR3 is CASSSGQGTGELFF. The CDR3, as DNA: TGTGCCAGCAGTTCGGGACAGGGTACCGGGGAGCTGTTTTTT.

Ten or more counts support this clonotype. This rearrangement joins TRBV7-2 to TRBJ1-1, with D perhaps TRBD1 (6 bases). The CDR3 has 14 residues. Germline V gene lookup returns CDR1 SGHTA and CDR2 FQGNSA. V was pared by 4 bases and J by 6 bases, with 15 bases between. CDR3 nucleotide sequence: TGTGCCAGCAGCTCTTCGGGGGCGAGGCCTGAAGCTTTCTTT. Amino acids: CASSSSGARPEAFF.

This clonotype was counted a few times. The chain combines TRBV7-8 with TRBJ1-4, with 7 bases identical to TRBD1. The CDR3 totals 17 residues. V gave up 3 bases and J gave up 6 bases; unmatched junction bases: 13. Looked up from germline, CDR1 is SGHVS and CDR2 is FQNEAQ. The CDR3: CASSFKPRQGQDEKLFF. The CDR3 nucleotides read TGTGCCAGCAGCTTTAAGCCCAGACAGGGTCAGGATGAAAAACTGTTTTTT.

This clonotype was observed at least ten times. The rearrangement links TRBV12-3 or TRBV12-4 to TRBJ2-7, with 12 bases aligning to TRBD1. The CDR3 covers 15 residues. V was pared by 4 bases and J by 4 bases, with 5 bases of the junction left unmatched. The chain's CDR3 is CASSSAGQGAYEQYF. CDR3 in DNA: TGTGCCAGCAGTTCAGCGGGACAGGGGGCTTACGAGCAGTACTTC.

This clonotype was seen at least ten times. This chain uses TRBV30 with TRBJ1-5; no firm D call. Trimming left V 0 bases short and J 6 bases short, with 9 bases between. CDR1 is GTSNPN and CDR2 is SVGIG in the germline V gene (reference sequence). The CDR3 consists of 13 residues. CDR3 sequence reads: CAWSVRGGQPQHF. The CDR3 DNA follows: TGTGCCTGGAGTGTACGAGGCGGTCAGCCCCAGCATTTT. Combining the CDR3 with reference TRBV30 and TRBJ1-5 gives the whole variable domain SQTIHQWPATLVQPVGSPLSLECTVEGTSNPNLYWYRQAAGRGLQLLFYSVGIGQISSEVPQNLSASRPQDRQFILSSKKLLLSDSGFYLCAWSVRGGQPQHFGDGTRLSIL.

This clonotype was recorded many times. The V call is TRBV12-3 or TRBV12-4, the J call TRBJ1-4; 8 bases line up with TRBD1. The CDR3 has 14 residues. Losses at the gene ends were 4 bases for V and 5 bases for J; bases not matched to a gene: 3. This CDR3 reads CASSYTGGNEKLFF. CDR3 nucleotide sequence: TGTGCCAGCAGTTATACAGGGGGGAATGAAAAACTGTTTTTT.

This clonotype was counted at least ten times. The chain is built from TRBV10-3 and TRBJ2-7; 12 positions agree with TRBD2. Germline loops: CDR1 ENHRY, CDR2 SYGVKD. The V gene end was trimmed by 10 bases and the J gene end by 6 bases; junction bases not matched to a gene: 10. This CDR3 region has 14 residues. The CDR3, as DNA: TGTGCCACCCGATCCACACTAGCGGGAGGCGAGCAGTACTTC. As protein: CATRSTLAGGEQYF.

In regard to this clonotype: An end of the junction does not agree with germline; a read error may underlie this. Here the CDR3 reads CASSQVGYEAFF. The CDR3 DNA sequence: TGCGCCAGCAGCCAAGTAGGCTATGAAGCTTTCTTT. The chain is built from TRBV28 and TRBJ1-1, with unresolved D. The CDR3 is made up of 12 amino acids. Per germline, CDR1 MDHEN and CDR2 SYDVKM. The full variable domain, its missing parts supplied by reference TRBV28 and TRBJ1-1, is DVKVTQSSRYLVKRTGEKVFLECVQDMDHENMFWYRQDPGLGLRLIYFSYDVKMKEKGDIPEGYSVSREKKERFSLILESASTNQTSMYLCASSQVGYEAFFGQGTRLTVV.

In this sample, this clonotype turned up many times. The chain employs TRBV7-9 and TRBJ1-6; TRBD1 might be the D (6 bases). The CDR3 length is 16 residues. In germline, CDR1 is SEHNR, CDR2 FQNEAQ (reference sequence). Trimming took 3 bases from V and 7 from J, leaving 16 bases between them. The CDR3 spells CASSFSGVGRNSPLHF. The CDR3 nucleotides read TGTGCCAGCAGCTTTTCAGGGGTAGGGAGAAATTCACCCCTCCACTTT.

This clonotype was seen only a few times. This chain links TRBV13 with TRBJ2-3; 8 nucleotides match TRBD2. There are 16 residues in the CDR3. The trim removed 2 bases at V and 1 base at J, leaving 5 bases unmatched. Germline V CDR1 and CDR2: PRHDT, FYEKMQ (reference sequence). For the CDR3, the DNA is TGTGCCAGCAGCTTAACGGGAGGGCCTGGCACAGATACGCAGTATTTT. It codes for CASSLTGGPGTDTQYF. The full variable domain, rest sourced from reference TRBV13 and TRBJ2-3, is AAGVIQSPRHLIKEKRETATLKCYPIPRHDTVYWYQQGPGQDPQFLISFYEKMQSDKGSIPDRFSAQQFSDYHSELNMSSLELGDSALYFCASSLTGGPGTDTQYFGPGTRLTVL.

A few counts support this clonotype. J is TRBJ1-2 and V is TRBV28; unclear D gene. From germline, CDR1 is MDHEN and CDR2 SYDVKM. The CDR3 runs 15 residues. V dropped 4 bases and J dropped 3 bases, with 15 bases sitting between them. The DNA for the CDR3 is TGTGCCAGCAGTTCCACGCTTCTCACAGACTATGGCTACACCTTC. Translation: CASSSTLLTDYGYTF.

This clonotype turned up a few times. V and J are TRBV7-2 and TRBJ1-3, with D hard to call. This CDR3 spans 15 amino acids. Trimming left V 5 bases short and J 0 bases short, with 11 bases between. Germline loops: CDR1 SGHTA, CDR2 FQGNSA. DNA of the CDR3: TGTGCCAGCAGCCAAAGGGTCGGCTCTGGAAACACCATATATTTT. This sequence encodes CASSQRVGSGNTIYF. The entire variable domain, with the rest obtained from reference TRBV7-2 and TRBJ1-3, is as follows: GAGVSQSPSNKVTEKGKDVELRCDPISGHTALYWYRQSLGQGLEFLIYFQGNSAPDKSGLPSDRFSAERTGGSVSTLTIQRTQQEDSAVYLCASSQRVGSGNTIYFGEGSWLTVV.

CDR3 loop: CASSISQGNEQYF. The CDR3 region has the DNA TGTGCCAGTAGTATAAGTCAGGGGAACGAGCAGTACTTC. The chain uses TRBV19 and TRBJ2-7, with a weak D call TRBD1 (6 bases). The length of the CDR3 is 13 residues. Germline CDR1 reads LNHDA; CDR2 reads SQIVND (reference sequence). Trimming left V 2 bases short and J 5 bases short, with 10 bases between.

This clonotype appeared many times. The V and J genes are TRBV6-2 or TRBV6-3 and TRBJ1-2; 8 bases agree with TRBD1. V lost 6 bases to trimming and J lost 4 bases; unmatched junction nucleotides: 7. This CDR3 region has 14 residues. CDR1 and CDR2 from the germline V gene are MNHEY and SVGEGT. CDR3 protein: CASRTGQGGYGYTF. The CDR3 nucleotides read TGTGCCAGCAGAACCGGACAGGGAGGCTATGGCTACACCTTC.

This clonotype has a handful of counts. V is TRBV7-3 and J is TRBJ2-1, with a tentative D call TRBD1 (5 bases). V was clipped by 6 bases and J by 5 bases, with 14 bases between them. Germline lookup yields CDR1 SGHTA and CDR2 FQGTGA. CDR3 length: 14 amino acids. In DNA form, the CDR3 reads TGTGCCAGCAGTCGGACACCCGAACACAATGAGCAGTTCTTC. It is translated as CASSRTPEHNEQFF.

CDR3 residues: CASSTGFGYTF. The DNA for the CDR3 is TGTGCCAGCAGCACAGGCTTTGGCTACACCTTC. The rearrangement joins TRBV27 to TRBJ1-2; TRBD1 might be the D (5 bases). The V end was cut by 6 bases, the J end by 7 bases, with 9 bases between. The CDR3 covers 11 residues. Germline loops: CDR1 MNHEY, CDR2 SMNVEV (reference sequence).

This clonotype was observed at least ten times. The chain combines TRBV5-8 with TRBJ2-7; 7 nucleotides agree with TRBD1. V lost 0 bases and J lost 1; bases outside the gene matches: 4. This CDR3 is built from 15 residues. Germline V gives CDR1 SGHTS, CDR2 YDEGEE. CDR3 in DNA: TGTGCCAGCAGCTTGGGGGACAGCTTATCCTACGAGCAGTACTTC. This encodes CASSLGDSLSYEQYF.